This T cell receptor beta chain was identified in a study of control samples from healthy donors and cancer patients. Trimming took 1 base from V and 7 from J; bases not matched to a gene: 8. CDR1 and CDR2 from the germline V gene are SGHKS and YYEKEE (reference sequence). CDR3 size: 15 residues. Clones were sequenced by immunoSEQ multiplex PCR, and TCRdb holds only the in-frame ones, with some missing. The sample lists hundreds of thousands of clones; almost 85% were seen once. This clone was counted a few times. Sequencing input: PBMCs. This receptor was obtained from a woman in her sixties with lung cancer. The chain links TRBV5-5 to TRBJ2-7, with 10 bases aligning to TRBD2. The CDR3 spells CASSLRLAGSEEQYF. For the CDR3, the DNA is TGTGCCAGCAGCTTGAGACTAGCGGGCTCTGAAGAGCAGTACTTC.